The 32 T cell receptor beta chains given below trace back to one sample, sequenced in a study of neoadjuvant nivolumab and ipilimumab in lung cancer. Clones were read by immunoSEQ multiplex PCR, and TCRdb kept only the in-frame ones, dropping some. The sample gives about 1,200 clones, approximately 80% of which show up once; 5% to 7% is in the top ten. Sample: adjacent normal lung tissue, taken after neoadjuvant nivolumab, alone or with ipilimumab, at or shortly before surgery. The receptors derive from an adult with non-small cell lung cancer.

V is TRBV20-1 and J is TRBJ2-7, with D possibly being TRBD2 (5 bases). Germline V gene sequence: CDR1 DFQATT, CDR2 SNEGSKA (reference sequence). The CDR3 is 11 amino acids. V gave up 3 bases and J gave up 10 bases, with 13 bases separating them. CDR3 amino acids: CSARLLGRQYF. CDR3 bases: TGCAGTGCTAGGTTACTAGGGAGACAGTACTTC.

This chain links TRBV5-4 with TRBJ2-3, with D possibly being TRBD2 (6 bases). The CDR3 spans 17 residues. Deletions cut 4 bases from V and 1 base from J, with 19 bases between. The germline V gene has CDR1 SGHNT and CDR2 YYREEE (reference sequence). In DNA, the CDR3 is TGTGCCAGCAGCCCGGGGGTCCGGGGAGGCCGCACAGATACGCAGTATTTT. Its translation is CASSPGVRGGRTDTQYF.

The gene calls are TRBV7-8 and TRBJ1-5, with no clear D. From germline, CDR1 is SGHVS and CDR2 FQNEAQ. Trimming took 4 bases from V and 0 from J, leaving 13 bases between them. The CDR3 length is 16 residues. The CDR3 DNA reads TGTGCCAGCAGCTCGCAGCTTCACGATAGCAATCAGCCCCAGCATTTT. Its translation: CASSSQLHDSNQPQHF.

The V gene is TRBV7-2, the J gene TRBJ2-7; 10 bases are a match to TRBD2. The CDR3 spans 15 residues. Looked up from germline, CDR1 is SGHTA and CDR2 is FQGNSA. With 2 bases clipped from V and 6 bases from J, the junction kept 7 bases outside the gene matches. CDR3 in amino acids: CASSLSSGGGLEQYF. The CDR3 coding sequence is TGTGCCAGCAGCTTATCCAGCGGGGGGGGGCTCGAGCAGTACTTC.

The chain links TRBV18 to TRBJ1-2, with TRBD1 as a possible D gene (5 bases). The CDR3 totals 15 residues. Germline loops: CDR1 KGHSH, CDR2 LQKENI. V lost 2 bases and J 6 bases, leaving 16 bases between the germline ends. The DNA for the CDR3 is TGTGCCAGCTCACCATCAACAGGTCCTAGTGATGGCTACACCTTC. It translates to CASSPSTGPSDGYTF.

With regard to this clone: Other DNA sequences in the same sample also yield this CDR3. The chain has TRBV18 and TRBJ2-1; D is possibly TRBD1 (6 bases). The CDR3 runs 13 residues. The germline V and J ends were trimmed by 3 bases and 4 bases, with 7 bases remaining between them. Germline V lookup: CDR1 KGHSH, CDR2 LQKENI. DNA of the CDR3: TGTGCCAGCTCACCGGGGGCATACAATGAGCAGTTCTTC. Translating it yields CASSPGAYNEQFF.

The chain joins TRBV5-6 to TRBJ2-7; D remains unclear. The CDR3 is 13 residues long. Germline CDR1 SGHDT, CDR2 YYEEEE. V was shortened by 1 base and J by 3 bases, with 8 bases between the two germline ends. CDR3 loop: CASSLSPSYEQYF. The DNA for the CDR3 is TGTGCCAGCAGCTTGTCCCCTAGCTACGAGCAGTACTTC.

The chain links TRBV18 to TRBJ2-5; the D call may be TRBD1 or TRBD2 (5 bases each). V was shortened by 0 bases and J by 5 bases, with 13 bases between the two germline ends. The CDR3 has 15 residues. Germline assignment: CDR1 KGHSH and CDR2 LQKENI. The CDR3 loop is CASSPPVRGAETQYF. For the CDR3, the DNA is TGTGCCAGCTCACCACCGGTCAGAGGGGCTGAGACCCAGTACTTC.

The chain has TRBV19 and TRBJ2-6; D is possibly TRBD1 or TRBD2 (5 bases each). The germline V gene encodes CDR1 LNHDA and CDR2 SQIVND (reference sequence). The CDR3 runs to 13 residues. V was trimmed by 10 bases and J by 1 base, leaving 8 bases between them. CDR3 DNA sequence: TGTGCCACCGGGACGTCTGGGGCCAACGTCCTGACTTTC. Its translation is CATGTSGANVLTF.

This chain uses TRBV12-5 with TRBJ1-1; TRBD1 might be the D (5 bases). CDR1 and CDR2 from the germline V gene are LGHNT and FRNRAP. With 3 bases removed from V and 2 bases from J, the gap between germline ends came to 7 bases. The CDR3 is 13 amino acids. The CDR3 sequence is CASGFDSNTEAFF. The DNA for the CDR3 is TGTGCTAGTGGTTTCGACAGTAACACTGAAGCTTTCTTT.

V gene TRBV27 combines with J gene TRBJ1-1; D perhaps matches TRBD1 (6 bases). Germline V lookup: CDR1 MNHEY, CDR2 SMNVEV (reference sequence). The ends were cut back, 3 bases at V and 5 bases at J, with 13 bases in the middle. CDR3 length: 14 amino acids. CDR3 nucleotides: TGTGCCAGCAGTTTTAGACAGGCGGATACTGAAGCTTTCTTT. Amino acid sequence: CASSFRQADTEAFF.

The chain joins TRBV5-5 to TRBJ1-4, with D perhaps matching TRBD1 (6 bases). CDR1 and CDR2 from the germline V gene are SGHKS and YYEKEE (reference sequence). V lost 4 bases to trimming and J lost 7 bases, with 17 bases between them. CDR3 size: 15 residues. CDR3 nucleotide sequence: TGTGCCAGCAGCCGCAAACAGGGTAGCGGTGAAAAACTGTTTTTT. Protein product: CASSRKQGSGEKLFF.

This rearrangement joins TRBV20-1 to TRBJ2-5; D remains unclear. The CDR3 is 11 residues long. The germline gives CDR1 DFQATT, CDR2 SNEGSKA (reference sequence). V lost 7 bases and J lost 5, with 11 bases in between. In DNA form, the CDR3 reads TGCAGTGGACTCGCCCTGGAGACCCAGTACTTC. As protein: CSGLALETQYF.

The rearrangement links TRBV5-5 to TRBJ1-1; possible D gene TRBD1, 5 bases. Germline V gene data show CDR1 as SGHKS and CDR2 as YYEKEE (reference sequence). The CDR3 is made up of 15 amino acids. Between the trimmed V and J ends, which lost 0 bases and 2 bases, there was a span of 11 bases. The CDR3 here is CASSLDPGGNTEAFF. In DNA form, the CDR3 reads TGTGCCAGCAGCTTGGACCCTGGGGGTAACACTGAAGCTTTCTTT.

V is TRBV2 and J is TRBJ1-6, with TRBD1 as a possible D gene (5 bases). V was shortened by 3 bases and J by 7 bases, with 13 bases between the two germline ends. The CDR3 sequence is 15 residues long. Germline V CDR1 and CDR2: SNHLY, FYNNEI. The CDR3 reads CASSDLAGTNSPLHF. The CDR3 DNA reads TGTGCCAGCAGTGACTTGGCAGGGACGAATTCACCCCTCCACTTT.

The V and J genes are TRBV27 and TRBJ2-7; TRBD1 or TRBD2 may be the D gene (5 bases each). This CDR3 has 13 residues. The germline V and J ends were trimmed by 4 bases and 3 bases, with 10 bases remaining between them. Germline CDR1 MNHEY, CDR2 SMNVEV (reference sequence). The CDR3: CASSSGSLYEQYF. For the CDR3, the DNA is TGTGCCAGCAGTTCAGGGAGTCTCTACGAGCAGTACTTC.

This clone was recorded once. CDR3 sequence (DNA): TGTGCCAGTAGTATGATCCGGAGCTATGGCTACACCTTC. Its translation is CASSMIRSYGYTF. The chain carries TRBV19 and TRBJ1-2; D gene uncertain. There are 13 residues in the CDR3. Trimming cost V 3 bases and J 4 bases, with 9 bases left between them. The germline CDR1 and CDR2 sequences are LNHDA and SQIVND (reference sequence).

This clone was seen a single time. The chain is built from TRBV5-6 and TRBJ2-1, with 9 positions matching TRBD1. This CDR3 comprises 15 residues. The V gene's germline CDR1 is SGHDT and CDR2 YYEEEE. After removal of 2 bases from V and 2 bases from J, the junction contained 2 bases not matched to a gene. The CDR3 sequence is CASSLGDRAYNEQFF. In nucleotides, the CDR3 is TGTGCCAGCAGCTTAGGGGACAGGGCCTACAATGAGCAGTTCTTC. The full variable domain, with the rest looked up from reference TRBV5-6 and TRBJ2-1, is DAGVTQSPTHLIKTRGQQVTLRCSPKSGHDTVSWYQQALGQGPQFIFQYYEEEERQRGNFPDRFSGHQFPNYSSELNVNALLLGDSALYLCASSLGDRAYNEQFFGPGTRLTVL.

For the CDR3, the DNA is TGTGCCAGCAGCCAAGAGGCTAGTTCAAATGAGCAGTTCTTC. Amino acids: CASSQEASSNEQFF. The chain uses TRBV4-2 and TRBJ2-1; the D is unclear. CDR3 size: 14 residues. V was trimmed by 0 bases and J by 7 bases, leaving 10 bases between them. Germline CDR1 reads LGHNA; CDR2 reads YNFKEQ.

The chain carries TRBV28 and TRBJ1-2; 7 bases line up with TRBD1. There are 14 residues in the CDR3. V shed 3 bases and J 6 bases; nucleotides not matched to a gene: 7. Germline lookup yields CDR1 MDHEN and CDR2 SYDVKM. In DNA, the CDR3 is TGTGCCAGCAGTTTTCTTGACCAGGGGGATGGCTACACCTTC. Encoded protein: CASSFLDQGDGYTF.

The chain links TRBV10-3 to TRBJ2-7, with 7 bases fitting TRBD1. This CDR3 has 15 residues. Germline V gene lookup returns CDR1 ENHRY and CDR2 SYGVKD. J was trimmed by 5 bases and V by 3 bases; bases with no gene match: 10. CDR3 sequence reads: CAISDARDSGNEQYF. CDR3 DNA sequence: TGTGCCATCAGTGACGCCAGGGACAGCGGCAACGAGCAGTACTTC.

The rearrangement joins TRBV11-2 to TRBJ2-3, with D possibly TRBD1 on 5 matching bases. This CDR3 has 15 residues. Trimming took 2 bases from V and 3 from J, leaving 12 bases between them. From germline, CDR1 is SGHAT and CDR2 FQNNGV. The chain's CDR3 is CASSLNRGRTDTQYF. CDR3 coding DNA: TGTGCCAGCAGCTTAAATAGGGGAAGGACAGATACGCAGTATTTT.

The CDR3 coding sequence is TGTGCCTGGTCTAGGACAGAGAATTACGAGCAGTACTTC. Translated: CAWSRTENYEQYF. V usage is TRBV30 and J usage is TRBJ2-7, with D maybe TRBD1 (6 bases). The CDR3 consists of 13 residues. V was shortened by 5 bases and J by 4 bases, with 15 bases between the two germline ends. Germline lookup yields CDR1 GTSNPN and CDR2 SVGIG (reference sequence).

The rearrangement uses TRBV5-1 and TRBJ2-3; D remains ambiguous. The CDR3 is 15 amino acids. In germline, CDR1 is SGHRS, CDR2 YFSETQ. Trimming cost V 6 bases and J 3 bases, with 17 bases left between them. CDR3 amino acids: CASNSNSVLTDTQYF. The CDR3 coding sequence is TGCGCCAGCAATTCGAACTCCGTTCTTACAGATACGCAGTATTTT.

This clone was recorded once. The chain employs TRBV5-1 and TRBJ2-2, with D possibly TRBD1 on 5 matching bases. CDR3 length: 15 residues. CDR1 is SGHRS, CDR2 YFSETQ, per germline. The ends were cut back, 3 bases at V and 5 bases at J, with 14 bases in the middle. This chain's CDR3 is CASSWGLTRTGELFF. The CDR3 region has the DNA TGCGCCAGCAGCTGGGGCCTTACACGGACCGGGGAGCTGTTTTTT.

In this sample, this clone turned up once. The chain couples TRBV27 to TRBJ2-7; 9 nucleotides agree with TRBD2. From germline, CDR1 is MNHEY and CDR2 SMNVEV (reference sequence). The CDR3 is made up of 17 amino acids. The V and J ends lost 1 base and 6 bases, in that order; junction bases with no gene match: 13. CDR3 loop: CASSLFAVSGGEGEQYF. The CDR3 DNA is TGTGCCAGCAGTTTATTTGCGGTTAGCGGGGGAGAGGGCGAGCAGTACTTC.

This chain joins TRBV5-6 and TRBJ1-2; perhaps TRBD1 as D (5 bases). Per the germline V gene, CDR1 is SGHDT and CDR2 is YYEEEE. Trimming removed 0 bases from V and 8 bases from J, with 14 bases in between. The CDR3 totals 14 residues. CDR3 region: CASSLGGQRVGYTF. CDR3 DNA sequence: TGTGCCAGCAGCTTGGGTGGACAACGTGTAGGCTACACCTTC.

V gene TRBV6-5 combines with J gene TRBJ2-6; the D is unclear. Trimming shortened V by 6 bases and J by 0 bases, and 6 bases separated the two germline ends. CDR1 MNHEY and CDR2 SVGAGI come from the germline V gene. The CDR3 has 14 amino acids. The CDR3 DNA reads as TGTGCCAGCAGACAGAACTCTGGGGCCAACGTCCTGACTTTC. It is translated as CASRQNSGANVLTF.

CDR3 bases: TGTGCCAGCAGCCCCCTCGGGGGGAATAGCCGATCACCCCTCCACTTT. Translated: CASSPLGGNSRSPLHF. The chain has TRBV7-8 and TRBJ1-6; tentative D call: TRBD1 (5 bases). This CDR3 region has 16 residues. The germline V gene has CDR1 SGHVS and CDR2 FQNEAQ. Between the trimmed V and J ends, which lost 5 bases and 10 bases, there was a span of 21 bases.

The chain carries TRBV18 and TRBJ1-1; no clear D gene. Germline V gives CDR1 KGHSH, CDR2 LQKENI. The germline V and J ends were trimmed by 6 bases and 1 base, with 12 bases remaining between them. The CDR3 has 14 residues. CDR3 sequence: CASSRDTANTEAFF. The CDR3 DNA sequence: TGTGCCAGCTCTAGGGATACCGCGAACACTGAAGCTTTCTTT.

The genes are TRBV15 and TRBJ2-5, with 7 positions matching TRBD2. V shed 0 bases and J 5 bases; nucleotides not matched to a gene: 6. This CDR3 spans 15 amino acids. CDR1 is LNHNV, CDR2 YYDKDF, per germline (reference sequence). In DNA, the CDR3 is TGTGCCACCAGCAGAGATAGGGGAGGGTGGGAGACCCAGTACTTC. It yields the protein CATSRDRGGWETQYF.

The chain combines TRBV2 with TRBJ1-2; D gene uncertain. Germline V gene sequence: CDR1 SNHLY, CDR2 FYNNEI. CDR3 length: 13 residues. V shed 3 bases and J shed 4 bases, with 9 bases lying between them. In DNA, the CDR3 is TGTGCCAGCAGTGAGAGGCAGGTCTATGGCTACACCTTC. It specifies CASSERQVYGYTF.